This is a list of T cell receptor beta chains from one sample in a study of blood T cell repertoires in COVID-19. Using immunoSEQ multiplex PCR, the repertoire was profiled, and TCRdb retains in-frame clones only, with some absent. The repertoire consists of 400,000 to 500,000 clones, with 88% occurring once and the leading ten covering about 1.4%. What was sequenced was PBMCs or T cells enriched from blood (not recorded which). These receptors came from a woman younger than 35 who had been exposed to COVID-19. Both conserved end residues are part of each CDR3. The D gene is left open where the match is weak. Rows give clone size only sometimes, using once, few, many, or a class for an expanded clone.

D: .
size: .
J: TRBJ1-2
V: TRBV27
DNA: TGTGCCAGCAGTTTAACTGGACGGGAGGAATATGGCTACACCTTC
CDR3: CASSLTGREEYGYTF

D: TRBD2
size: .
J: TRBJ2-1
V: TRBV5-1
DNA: TGCGCCAGCAGAGAAACCTCGGGACTAGCTCCGTCCTACAATGAGCAGTTCTTC
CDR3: CASRETSGLAPSYNEQFF

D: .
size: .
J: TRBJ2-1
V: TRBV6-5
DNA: TGTGCCACCTGGGCGGGTAGCGCGACGGCGAATGAGCAGTTCTTC
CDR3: CATWAGSATANEQFF

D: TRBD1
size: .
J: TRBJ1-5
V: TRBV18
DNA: TGTGCCAGCTCCCGACTCCCAGGGGGCTTGGATCAGCCCCAGCATTTT
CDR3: CASSRLPGGLDQPQHF

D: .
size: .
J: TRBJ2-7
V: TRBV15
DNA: TGTGCCACCAGCAGACCAACGACAGGAGCCTCCTACGAGCAGTACTTC
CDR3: CATSRPTTGASYEQYF

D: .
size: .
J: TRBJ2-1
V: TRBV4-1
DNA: TGCGCCAGCAGCCCCCGTCCCGACAATGAGCAGTTCTTC
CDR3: CASSPRPDNEQFF

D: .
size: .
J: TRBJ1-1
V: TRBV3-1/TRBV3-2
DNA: TGTGCCAGCAGCCAAGATCGACCCAGAGGCACTGAAGCTTTCTTT
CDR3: CASSQDRPRGTEAFF

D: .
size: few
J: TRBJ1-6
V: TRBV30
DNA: TGTGCCTGGAAGACACAGGGTTATTCACCCCTCCACTTT
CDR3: CAWKTQGYSPLHF

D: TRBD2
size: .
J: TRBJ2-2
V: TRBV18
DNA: TGTGCCAGCTCACCCAGCGGGAGGGCTACCACCGGGGAGCTGTTTTTT
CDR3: CASSPSGRATTGELFF

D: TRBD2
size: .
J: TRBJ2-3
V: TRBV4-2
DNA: TGTGCCAGCAGCCTTTCCGAGCGGGAGGTAAAAGATACGCAGTATTTT
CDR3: CASSLSEREVKDTQYF

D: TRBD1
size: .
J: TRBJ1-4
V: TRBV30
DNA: TGTGCCTGGGGTACGGGACAGGGGGGCGAAAAACTGTTTTTT
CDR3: CAWGTGQGGEKLFF

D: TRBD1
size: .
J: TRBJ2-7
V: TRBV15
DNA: TGTGCCACCAGTGAGGGGGCTTTTTACGAGCAGTACTTC
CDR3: CATSEGAFYEQYF